This T cell receptor beta chain was retrieved from a study of blood T cells in healthy people across ages. Trimming took off 2 bases at V and 5 bases at J, with 10 bases between the two ends. The CDR3 is 13 residues long. CDR1 is LGHDT and CDR2 is YNNKEL in the germline V gene (reference sequence). Alongside a J-beta primer mix, a sample-barcoded 5' primer served in a second PCR lasting about 6 to 11 cycles. TCRdb re-called the 5' RACE reads with MiXCR, one entry per CDR3 protein. The sample contains around 790,000 distinct CDR3 sequences, roughly 44% of which appear only once. This clonotype came up a few times.

The V gene is TRBV3-1, the J gene TRBJ2-7; D may be TRBD1 (6 bases). The sample comprised blood. This sequence originates from a man aged 55-75 years in good health. CDR3 region: CASSQQGNDEQYF. For the CDR3, the DNA is TGTGCCAGCAGCCAACAGGGGAACGACGAGCAGTACTTC.